This T cell receptor beta chain is from a study of blood T cell repertoires in COVID-19. J gave up 0 bases and V 2 bases, and 2 bases lay outside the gene matches. This CDR3 has 16 residues. Looked up from germline, CDR1 is SGHRS and CDR2 is YFSETQ. Data came from immunoSEQ multiplex PCR; TCRdb stores just in-frame clones and leaves some out. Of 200,000 to 300,000 clones listed, more than 85% are singletons. The chain couples TRBV5-1 to TRBJ1-1; 12 positions match TRBD1. The TCR comes from a woman aged 55-69 years with COVID-19, enrolled during active disease. The sample consisted of peripheral blood. The CDR3 spells CASSFGTGGLNTEAFF. CDR3 nucleotide sequence: TGCGCCAGCAGCTTCGGGACAGGGGGCTTGAACACTGAAGCTTTCTTT.